What follows are 12 T cell receptor beta chains derived from one specimen sequenced in a study of T-cell reconstitution after alpha-beta-depleted transplantation in children. TCRbeta library construction was performed incorporating unique molecular identifiers. TCRdb itself ran the PCR reads through MiXCR, one entry per CDR3 protein. The sample consists of hundreds of thousands of distinct CDR3 sequences, approximately 10% of them appearing once. Material: PBMCs from the stem cell graft donor, obtained from the stem cell graft. Receptor source: a human donor who donated a stem cell graft to a child with acute myeloid leukemia.

This clonotype was seen ten or more times. This chain joins TRBV12-3 or TRBV12-4 and TRBJ1-2, with TRBD1 identical over 9 bases. V trimming: 5 bases; J trimming: 4 bases; junction bases outside the gene matches: 2. The CDR3 spans 13 residues. The CDR3 DNA reads TGTGCCAGCAGTGGACAGGGGATCTATGGCTACACCTTC. Residues: CASSGQGIYGYTF.

V gene TRBV6-2 or TRBV6-3 combines with J gene TRBJ2-3, with D possibly being TRBD2 (5 bases). The CDR3 covers 14 residues. Germline V CDR1 and CDR2: MNHEY, SVGEGT. With 6 bases removed from V and 6 bases from J, the gap between germline ends came to 16 bases. CDR3 in amino acids: CASSLPRERDTQYF. The CDR3 nucleotides are TGTGCCAGCAGCCTCCCCCGGGAAAGGGATACGCAGTATTTT.

A few counts support this clonotype. The gene calls are TRBV7-2 and TRBJ2-1; D not certain. Trimming took 4 bases from V and 8 from J, leaving 12 bases between them. CDR3 size: 13 residues. In germline, CDR1 is SGHTA, CDR2 FQGNSA. DNA for the CDR3: TGTGCCAGCAGCTCCTGGTTACGGGATGAGCAGTTCTTC. It encodes CASSSWLRDEQFF.

This clonotype occurred a few times. CDR3: CASSLGLAGGLYEQYF. The CDR3, as DNA: TGTGCCAGCAGCTTAGGTCTAGCGGGAGGCTTGTACGAGCAGTACTTC. The gene calls are TRBV7-2 and TRBJ2-7, with 11 bases lining up with TRBD2. This CDR3 spans 16 amino acids. The V segment lost 1 base and the J segment 4 bases; nucleotides outside the gene matches: 6. Germline lookup yields CDR1 SGHTA and CDR2 FQGNSA.

This clonotype was counted between two and nine times. The chain couples TRBV15 to TRBJ1-3, with no clear D. Trimming took 3 bases from V and 0 from J, leaving 3 bases between them. The germline V gene encodes CDR1 LNHNV and CDR2 YYDKDF (reference sequence). The CDR3 length is 13 residues. DNA for the CDR3: TGTGCCACCAGCAGGAGCTCTGGAAACACCATATATTTT. This gives the protein CATSRSSGNTIYF.

A few counts support this clonotype. This chain uses TRBV6-2 or TRBV6-3 with TRBJ1-1; D gene uncertain. This CDR3 region has 14 residues. Germline V gene sequence: CDR1 MNHEY, CDR2 SVGEGT. V dropped 2 bases and J dropped 6 bases, with 13 bases sitting between them. The CDR3 DNA follows: TGTGCCAGCAGTTACGCGTCAAATGGCCCTGAAGCTTTCTTT. Protein: CASSYASNGPEAFF.

V gene TRBV20-1 combines with J gene TRBJ2-2, with D uncertain. Germline assignment: CDR1 DFQATT and CDR2 SNEGSKA (reference sequence). Deletions cut 0 bases from V and 3 bases from J, with 5 bases between. The CDR3 runs to 13 residues. The CDR3 reads CSARDRYTGELFF. CDR3 coding DNA: TGCAGTGCTAGAGATCGGTACACCGGGGAGCTGTTTTTT.

V and J are TRBV5-1 and TRBJ2-7, with 8 positions matching TRBD1. V lost 4 bases and J lost 2; bases outside the gene matches: 11. The CDR3 totals 16 residues. CDR1 and CDR2 (germline): SGHRS, YFSETQ. CDR3: CASSVGQGLLAYEQYF. The CDR3 DNA reads as TGCGCCAGCAGCGTTGGACAGGGCCTACTAGCCTACGAGCAGTACTTC.

The rearrangement uses TRBV29-1 and TRBJ2-7; D remains unclear. Trimming took off 6 bases at V and 0 bases at J, with 12 bases between the two ends. CDR1 is SQVTM and CDR2 is ANQGSEA in the germline V gene. This CDR3 comprises 13 residues. The CDR3: CSVRARYSYEQYF. CDR3 sequence (DNA): TGCAGCGTCCGGGCCAGATACTCCTACGAGCAGTACTTC.

This clonotype was observed at least ten times. This chain joins TRBV9 and TRBJ2-1, with D possibly being TRBD1 or TRBD2 (5 bases each). The CDR3 is made up of 13 amino acids. The germline V gene has CDR1 SGDLS and CDR2 YYNGEE. V lost 1 base to trimming and J lost 8 bases, with 10 bases between them. The CDR3 nucleotides are TGTGCCAGCAGCGTACGGGGCGTTGATGAGCAGTTCTTC. It codes for CASSVRGVDEQFF.

In this sample, this clonotype turned up a few times. This rearrangement joins TRBV11-2 to TRBJ2-1; 12 bases map to TRBD2. CDR1 is SGHAT and CDR2 is FQNNGV in the germline V gene. Germline trimming cut 2 bases from V and 0 bases from J; bases unmatched to any gene: 5. The CDR3 is 18 amino acids. CDR3 bases: TGTGCCAGCAGCTTACTAGCGGGAGGGGATGGCTCCTACAATGAGCAGTTCTTC. It specifies CASSLLAGGDGSYNEQFF.

The V call is TRBV5-5, the J call TRBJ2-4, with 7 bases identical to TRBD1. Germline V gives CDR1 SGHKS, CDR2 YYEKEE (reference sequence). J lost 6 bases, V lost 4 bases, and 10 bases had no gene match. The CDR3 is 15 residues long. Here the CDR3 reads CASSHPGQMINIQYF. Here the CDR3 DNA reads TGTGCCAGCAGCCATCCGGGACAGATGATAAACATTCAGTACTTC.